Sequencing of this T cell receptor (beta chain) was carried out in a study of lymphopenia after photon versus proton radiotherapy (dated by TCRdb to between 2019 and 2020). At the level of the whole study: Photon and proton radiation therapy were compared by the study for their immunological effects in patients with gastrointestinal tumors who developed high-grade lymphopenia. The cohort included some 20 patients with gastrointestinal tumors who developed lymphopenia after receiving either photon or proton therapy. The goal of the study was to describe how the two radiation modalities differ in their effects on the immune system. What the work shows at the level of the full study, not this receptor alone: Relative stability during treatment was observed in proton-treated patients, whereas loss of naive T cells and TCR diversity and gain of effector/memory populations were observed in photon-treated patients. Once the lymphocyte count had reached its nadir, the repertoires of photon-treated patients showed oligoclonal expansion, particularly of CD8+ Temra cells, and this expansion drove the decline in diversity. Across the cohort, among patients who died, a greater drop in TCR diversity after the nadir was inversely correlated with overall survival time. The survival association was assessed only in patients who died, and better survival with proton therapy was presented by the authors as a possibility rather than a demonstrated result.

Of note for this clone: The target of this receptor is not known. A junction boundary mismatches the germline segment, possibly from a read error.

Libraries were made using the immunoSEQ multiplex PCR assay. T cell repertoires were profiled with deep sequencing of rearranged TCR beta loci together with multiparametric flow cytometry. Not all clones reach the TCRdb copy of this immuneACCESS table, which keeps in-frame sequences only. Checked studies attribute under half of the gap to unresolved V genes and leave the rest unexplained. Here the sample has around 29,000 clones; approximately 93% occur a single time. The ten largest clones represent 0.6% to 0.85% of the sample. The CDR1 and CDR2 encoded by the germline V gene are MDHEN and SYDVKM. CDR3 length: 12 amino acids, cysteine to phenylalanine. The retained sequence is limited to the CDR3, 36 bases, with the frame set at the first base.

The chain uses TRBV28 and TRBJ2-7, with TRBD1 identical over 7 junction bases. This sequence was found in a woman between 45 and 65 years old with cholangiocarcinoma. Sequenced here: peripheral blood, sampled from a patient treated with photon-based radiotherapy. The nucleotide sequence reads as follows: TGTGCCAGCAGTTTGGGACAGACGGAGCCGTACTTC. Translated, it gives CASSLGQTEPYF.